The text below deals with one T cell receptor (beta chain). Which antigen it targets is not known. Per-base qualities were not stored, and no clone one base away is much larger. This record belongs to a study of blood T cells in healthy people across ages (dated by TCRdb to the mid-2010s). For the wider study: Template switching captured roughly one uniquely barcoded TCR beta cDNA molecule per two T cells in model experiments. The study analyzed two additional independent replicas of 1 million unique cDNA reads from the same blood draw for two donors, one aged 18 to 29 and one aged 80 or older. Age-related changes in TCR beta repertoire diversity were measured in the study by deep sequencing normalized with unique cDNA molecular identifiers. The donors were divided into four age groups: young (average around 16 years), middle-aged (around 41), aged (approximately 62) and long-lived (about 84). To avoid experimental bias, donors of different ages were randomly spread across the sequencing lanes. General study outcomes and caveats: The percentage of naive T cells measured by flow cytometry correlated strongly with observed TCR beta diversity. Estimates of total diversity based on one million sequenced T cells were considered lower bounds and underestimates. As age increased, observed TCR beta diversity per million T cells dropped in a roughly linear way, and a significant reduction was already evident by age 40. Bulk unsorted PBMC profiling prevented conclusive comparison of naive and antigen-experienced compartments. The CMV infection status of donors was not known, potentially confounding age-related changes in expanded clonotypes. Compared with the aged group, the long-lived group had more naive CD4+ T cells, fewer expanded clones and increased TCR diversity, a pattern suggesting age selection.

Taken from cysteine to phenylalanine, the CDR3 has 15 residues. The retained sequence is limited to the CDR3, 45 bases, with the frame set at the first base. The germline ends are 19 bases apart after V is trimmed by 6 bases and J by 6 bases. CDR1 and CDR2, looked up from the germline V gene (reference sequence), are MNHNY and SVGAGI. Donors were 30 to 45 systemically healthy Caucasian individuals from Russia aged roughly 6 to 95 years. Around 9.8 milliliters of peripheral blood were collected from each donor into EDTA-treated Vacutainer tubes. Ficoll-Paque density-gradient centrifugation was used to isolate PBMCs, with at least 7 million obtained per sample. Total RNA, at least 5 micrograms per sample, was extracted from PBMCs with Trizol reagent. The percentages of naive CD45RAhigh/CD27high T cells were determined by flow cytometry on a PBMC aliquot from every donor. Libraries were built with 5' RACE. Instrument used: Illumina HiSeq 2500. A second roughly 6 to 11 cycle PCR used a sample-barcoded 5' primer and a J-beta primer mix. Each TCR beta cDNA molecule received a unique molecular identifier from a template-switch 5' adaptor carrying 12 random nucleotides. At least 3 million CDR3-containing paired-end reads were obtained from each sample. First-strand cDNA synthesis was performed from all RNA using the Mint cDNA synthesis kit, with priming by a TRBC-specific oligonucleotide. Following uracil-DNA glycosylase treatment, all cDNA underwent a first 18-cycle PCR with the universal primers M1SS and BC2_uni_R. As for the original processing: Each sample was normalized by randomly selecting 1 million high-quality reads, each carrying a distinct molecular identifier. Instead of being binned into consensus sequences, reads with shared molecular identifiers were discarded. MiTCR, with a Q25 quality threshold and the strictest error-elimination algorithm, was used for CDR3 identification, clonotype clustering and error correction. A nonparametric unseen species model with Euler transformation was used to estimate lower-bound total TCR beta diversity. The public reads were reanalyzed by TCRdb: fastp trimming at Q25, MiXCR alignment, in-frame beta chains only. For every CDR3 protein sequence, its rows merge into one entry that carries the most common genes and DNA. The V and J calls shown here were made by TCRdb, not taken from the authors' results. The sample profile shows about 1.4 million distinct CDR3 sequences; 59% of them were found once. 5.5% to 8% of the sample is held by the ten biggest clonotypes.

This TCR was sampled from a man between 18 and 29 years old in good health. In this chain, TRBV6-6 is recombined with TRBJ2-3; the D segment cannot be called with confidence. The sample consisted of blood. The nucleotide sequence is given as TGTGCCAGCAGAGAAGGCCCCCACCCCGGGGATACGCAGTATTTT. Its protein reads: CASREGPHPGDTQYF.